This TCR beta chain was captured in a study of cytomegalovirus exposure and HLA in healthy donors. Study results and limitations: The study flagged 150 to 200 TCR beta chains as cytomegalovirus-associated. When a later analysis compared HLA-associated TCR beta chains with equally common others, the HLA-associated chains turned out to be more clonally expanded and to have lower generation probabilities. A later analysis appeared to link common viral pathogens to several of the most significant clusters.

Of note for this clone: Its antigen remains unidentified.

Germline trimming cut 7 bases from V and 2 bases from J; bases unmatched to any gene: 12. The CDR3 is 16 residues long. Germline V gives CDR1 ENHRY, CDR2 SYGVKD. The PCR employed 60 Vbeta primers together with 13 Jbeta primers. TCRdb keeps only in-frame clones here, not all; method: immunoSEQ multiplex PCR. The profile shows around 120,000 clones, 81% of them singletons. V and J are TRBV10-3 and TRBJ2-5; 8 nucleotides match TRBD1. Material: PBMCs. The clonotype originates from a woman aged 40-49 years in good health and CMV-seropositive. The CDR3: CAIKGGEQGEQETQYF. DNA for the CDR3: TGTGCCATCAAGGGGGGAGAACAGGGGGAACAAGAGACCCAGTACTTC.